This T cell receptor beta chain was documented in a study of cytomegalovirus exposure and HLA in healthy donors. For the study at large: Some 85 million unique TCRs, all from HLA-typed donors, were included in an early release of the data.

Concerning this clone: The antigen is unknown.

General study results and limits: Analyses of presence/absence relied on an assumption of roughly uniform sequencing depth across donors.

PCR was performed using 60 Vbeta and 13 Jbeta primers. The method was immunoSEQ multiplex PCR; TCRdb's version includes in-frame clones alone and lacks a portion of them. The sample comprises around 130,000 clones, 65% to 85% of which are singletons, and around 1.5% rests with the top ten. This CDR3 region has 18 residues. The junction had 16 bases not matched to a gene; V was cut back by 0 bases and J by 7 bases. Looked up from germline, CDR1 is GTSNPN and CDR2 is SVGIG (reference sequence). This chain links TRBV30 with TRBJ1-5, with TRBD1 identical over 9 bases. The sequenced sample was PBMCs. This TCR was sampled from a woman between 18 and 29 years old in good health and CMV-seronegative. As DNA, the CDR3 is TGTGCCTGGAGTGTACATGTACCGGGACAGGGAAGCGGGCAGCCCCAGCATTTT. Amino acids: CAWSVHVPGQGSGQPQHF.